The 29 T cell receptor beta chains presented below share a single source sample, sequenced in a study of T cell responses to AZD1222 COVID-19 vaccine. Assay: immunoSEQ multiplex PCR; the TCRdb copy retains only in-frame clones and omits some. The sample carries roughly 120,000 clones, about nine tenths recorded once. The source material was peripheral blood, sampled on day 0 of AZD1222 vaccination. The receptors were gathered from an adult in good health.

This clone was observed a few times. V gene TRBV7-9 combines with J gene TRBJ1-1, with 9 positions matching TRBD1. This CDR3 is 13 amino acids long. CDR1 and CDR2 from the germline V gene are SEHNR and FQNEAQ (reference sequence). The J segment lost 9 bases and the V segment lost 2 bases, leaving 4 bases of the junction unmatched. CDR3 residues: CASSLWDRDQAFF. The CDR3 DNA follows: TGTGCCAGCAGCTTATGGGACAGGGATCAAGCTTTCTTT.

This chain connects TRBV4-1 to TRBJ1-5, with 7 bases aligning to TRBD1. The CDR3 is 16 residues long. Trimming removed 0 bases from V and 6 bases from J; junction bases left unmatched: 8. The germline V gene has CDR1 MGHRA and CDR2 YSYEKL. The CDR3 bases are TGCGCCAGCAGCCAAGATCCCGGAGGGGGCAGTCAGCCCCAGCATTTT. It translates to CASSQDPGGGSQPQHF.

This chain connects TRBV19 to TRBJ1-6; perhaps TRBD1 as D (5 bases). The ends were cut back, 8 bases at V and 6 bases at J, with 5 bases in the middle. Germline lookup yields CDR1 LNHDA and CDR2 SQIVND (reference sequence). The CDR3 covers 11 residues. Written as DNA, the CDR3 is TGTGCCAGTCAGGGTAATTCACCCCTCCACTTT. It is translated as CASQGNSPLHF.

The chain uses TRBV27 and TRBJ2-1, with 9 bases lining up with TRBD1. Trimming took 2 bases from V and 10 from J; bases not matched to a gene: 3. The CDR3 contains 13 residues. Germline CDR1 is MNHEY and CDR2 is SMNVEV (reference sequence). DNA for the CDR3: TGTGCCAGCAGTTTAAGGGACAGGGAGGAGCAGTTCTTC. It codes for CASSLRDREEQFF.

This chain uses TRBV28 with TRBJ2-5; the D gene is possibly TRBD1 (5 bases). Between the trimmed V and J ends, which lost 6 bases and 5 bases, there was a span of 19 bases. Germline V gene lookup returns CDR1 MDHEN and CDR2 SYDVKM. The CDR3 is 15 amino acids. CDR3 region: CASSPGDSGRETQYF. DNA for the CDR3: TGTGCCAGCAGCCCCGGTGACAGTGGAAGGGAGACCCAGTACTTC.

The chain couples TRBV24-1 to TRBJ2-7; D gene uncertain. The CDR3 is made up of 15 amino acids. V was pared by 4 bases and J by 3 bases, with 15 bases between. From germline, CDR1 is KGHDR and CDR2 SFDVKD. The CDR3 region has the DNA TGTGCCACCAGTGACCCTAACTCGGGCTACTACGAGCAGTACTTC. This encodes CATSDPNSGYYEQYF.

The V gene is TRBV6-2 or TRBV6-3, the J gene TRBJ2-5, with 9 nucleotides matching TRBD1. CDR1 is MNHEY, CDR2 SVGEGT, per germline. The CDR3 spans 16 residues. V dropped 6 bases and J dropped 1; count of bases not matched to a gene: 9. The DNA of the CDR3 is TGTGCCAGCAGCCAGGGAACGACAGGGGGCCAAGAGACCCAGTACTTC. Translation: CASSQGTTGGQETQYF.

The chain has TRBV24-1 and TRBJ2-1; 10 bases match TRBD2. This CDR3 contains 16 residues. Germline values: CDR1 KGHDR, CDR2 SFDVKD. The ends lost 3 bases at V and 12 bases at J; junction bases unmatched: 13. The chain's CDR3 is CATSDLTSGVRSAQFF. CDR3 nucleotides: TGTGCCACCAGTGATCTAACTAGCGGGGTCCGGTCGGCGCAGTTCTTC.

This clone was seen a few times. DNA for the CDR3: TGTGCCAGCAGTCTCGACAGGGGAGGCTATGGCTACACCTTC. Encoded protein: CASSLDRGGYGYTF. The V call is TRBV28, the J call TRBJ1-2; 8 nucleotides agree with TRBD1. The CDR3 sequence is 14 residues long. CDR1 MDHEN and CDR2 SYDVKM come from the germline V gene. The V and J ends lost 5 bases and 4 bases, in that order; junction bases with no gene match: 6.

This clone was observed a handful of times. V usage is TRBV24-1 and J usage is TRBJ1-1, with TRBD1 as a possible D gene (6 bases). The length of the CDR3 is 13 residues. CDR1 is KGHDR, CDR2 SFDVKD, per germline. Deletions cut 3 bases from V and 3 bases from J, with 7 bases between. For the CDR3, the DNA is TGTGCCACCAGTGATACAGGGTACACTGAAGCTTTCTTT. This codes for CATSDTGYTEAFF.

The chain recombines TRBV3-1 (or the pseudogene TRBV3-2) with TRBJ1-6, with TRBD1 as a possible D gene (5 bases). Per the germline V gene, CDR1 is LGHDT and CDR2 is YNNKEL (reference sequence). Trimming pared 1 base from V and 0 bases from J, leaving 10 bases between. The CDR3 runs 17 residues. The CDR3, as DNA: TGTGCCAGCAGCCAAGTTCGACAGTACTCCTATAATTCACCCCTCCACTTT. Amino acid sequence: CASSQVRQYSYNSPLHF.

The V gene is TRBV5-6, the J gene TRBJ2-1, with 11 nucleotides matching TRBD2. This CDR3 contains 15 residues. The V gene's germline CDR1 is SGHDT and CDR2 YYEEEE. Losses at the gene ends were 0 bases for V and 10 bases for J; bases not matched to a gene: 6. The CDR3 region has the DNA TGTGCCAGCAGCTTGGTTGGGACTAGCGGTGAGGAGCAGTTCTTC. It yields the protein CASSLVGTSGEEQFF. Variable domain in full (rest from reference TRBV5-6 and TRBJ2-1): DAGVTQSPTHLIKTRGQQVTLRCSPKSGHDTVSWYQQALGQGPQFIFQYYEEEERQRGNFPDRFSGHQFPNYSSELNVNALLLGDSALYLCASSLVGTSGEEQFFGPGTRLTVL.

The chain couples TRBV5-1 to TRBJ1-4, with 7 nucleotides matching TRBD1. CDR3 length: 15 amino acids. Per the germline V gene, CDR1 is SGHRS and CDR2 is YFSETQ. Trimming removed 4 bases from V and 0 bases from J; junction bases left unmatched: 3. CDR3 sequence (DNA): TGCGCCAGCAGCCCCCAGGGGGCAACTAATGAAAAACTGTTTTTT. Its protein product is CASSPQGATNEKLFF.

V is TRBV30 and J is TRBJ1-5, with D possibly being TRBD1 (5 bases). Trimming took off 2 bases at V and 3 bases at J, with 8 bases between the two ends. CDR1 and CDR2 from the germline V gene are GTSNPN and SVGIG (reference sequence). CDR3 length: 13 residues. CDR3 bases: TGTGCCTGGAGTAGCAGGGCCAATCAGCCCCAGCATTTT. Protein sequence: CAWSSRANQPQHF.

V gene TRBV27 combines with J gene TRBJ2-1; tentatively, D is TRBD2 (5 bases). The CDR3 totals 16 residues. CDR1 and CDR2 (germline): MNHEY, SMNVEV (reference sequence). V was cut by 7 bases and J by 10 bases, with 26 bases left in between. CDR3 amino acids: CASNDGLADHPGEQFF. The DNA of the CDR3 is TGTGCCAGCAACGACGGTCTAGCCGACCACCCGGGGGAGCAGTTCTTC.

The V call is TRBV4-2, the J call TRBJ2-3; D might be TRBD2 (6 bases). In germline, CDR1 is LGHNA, CDR2 YNFKEQ. The length of the CDR3 is 15 residues. V lost 1 base and J 1 base, leaving 9 bases between the germline ends. The CDR3 sequence: CASSQAGVGTDTQYF. The CDR3 DNA follows: TGTGCCAGCAGCCAAGCGGGGGTGGGCACAGATACGCAGTATTTT.

This clone occurred once. The chain links TRBV6-4 to TRBJ2-3; 9 bases match TRBD2. V was clipped by 0 bases and J by 0 bases; unmatched bases: 1. The CDR3 contains 16 residues. Germline CDR1 reads MRHNA; CDR2 reads SNTAGT. The CDR3 nucleotides are TGTGCCAGCAGTGACTCTGCGGGGGGGAGCACAGATACGCAGTATTTT. Translating gives CASSDSAGGSTDTQYF.

J is TRBJ2-3 and V is TRBV5-1; the D gene is possibly TRBD2 (5 bases). The germline CDR1 and CDR2 sequences are SGHRS and YFSETQ. CDR3 length equals 13 residues. Trimming removed 7 bases at V and 5 bases at J, with 14 bases between. The CDR3 protein is CASGRLAQDTQYF. The DNA for the CDR3 is TGCGCCAGCGGCCGGCTAGCACAAGATACGCAGTATTTT. Looking up the rest from reference TRBV5-1 and TRBJ2-3 gives the full variable domain: KAGVTQTPRYLIKTRGQQVTLSCSPISGHRSVSWYQQTPGQGLQFLFEYFSETQRNKGNFPGRFSGRQFSNSRSEMNVSTLELGDSALYLCASGRLAQDTQYFGPGTRLTVL.

The chain has TRBV18 and TRBJ2-1; 7 bases line up with TRBD1. Germline lookup yields CDR1 KGHSH and CDR2 LQKENI. Trimming cost V 5 bases and J 0 bases; bases outside gene matches: 7. This CDR3 comprises 16 residues. The CDR3 is CASSIGQANSYNEQFF. Here the CDR3 DNA reads TGTGCCAGCTCAATCGGACAGGCCAACTCCTACAATGAGCAGTTCTTC.

The V gene is TRBV13, the J gene TRBJ2-7; either TRBD1 or TRBD2 may fit D (5 bases each). The germline V and J ends were trimmed by 8 bases and 7 bases, with 15 bases remaining between them. The CDR3 totals 12 residues. Germline V gives CDR1 PRHDT, CDR2 FYEKMQ (reference sequence). This CDR3 is CASAGTGTEQYF. In DNA form, the CDR3 reads TGTGCCAGCGCAGGAACGGGGACGGAGCAGTACTTC.

This chain uses TRBV6-2 or TRBV6-3 with TRBJ2-3, with TRBD2 matching over 7 bases. J was trimmed by 0 bases and V by 1 base; bases with no gene match: 13. Per germline, CDR1 MNHEY and CDR2 SVGEGT. The CDR3 sequence is 19 residues long. The CDR3 spells CASSYLLGRAGTSTDTQYF. The CDR3 nucleotides read TGTGCCAGCAGTTACTTACTTGGTCGAGCGGGGACTAGCACAGATACGCAGTATTTT.

The chain is built from TRBV30 and TRBJ2-7; D remains ambiguous. Germline V lookup: CDR1 GTSNPN, CDR2 SVGIG (reference sequence). V lost 0 bases to trimming and J lost 5 bases, with 5 bases between them. The CDR3 length is 11 residues. CDR3 region: CAWSVANEQYF. The CDR3 DNA sequence: TGTGCCTGGAGTGTGGCTAACGAGCAGTACTTC.

The J gene is TRBJ2-2, the V gene TRBV24-1; a possible D gene is TRBD1 (5 bases). Germline lookup yields CDR1 KGHDR and CDR2 SFDVKD. The ends were cut back, 4 bases at V and 6 bases at J, with 17 bases in the middle. The length of the CDR3 is 16 residues. For the CDR3, the DNA is TGTGCCACCAGTGACACAGGAGCTTTAAGGCCCGGGGAGCTGTTTTTT. Translation gives CATSDTGALRPGELFF.

The chain joins TRBV4-3 to TRBJ1-2; no clear D. In germline, CDR1 is LGHNA, CDR2 YSLEER. This CDR3 spans 15 amino acids. V shed 0 bases and J shed 4 bases, with 12 bases lying between them. The CDR3 here is CASSQDPVAIYGYTF. The CDR3 DNA reads as TGCGCCAGCAGCCAAGACCCAGTGGCAATCTATGGCTACACCTTC.

The gene calls are TRBV7-2 and TRBJ2-3; D may be TRBD1 (5 bases). Per germline, CDR1 SGHTA and CDR2 FQGNSA. The CDR3 is 12 residues long. Deletions cut 7 bases from V and 6 bases from J, with 11 bases between. CDR3 residues: CASNQGVDTQYF. The CDR3 DNA follows: TGTGCCAGCAACCAAGGGGTCGATACGCAGTATTTT.

J is TRBJ1-2 and V is TRBV14; the D gene is possibly TRBD1 (6 bases). The CDR3 spans 16 residues. Trimming took off 0 bases at V and 4 bases at J, with 15 bases between the two ends. Germline V gene lookup returns CDR1 SGHDN and CDR2 FVKESK. The CDR3 region has the DNA TGTGCCAGCAGCCAAGAAGGGTCGGGGGCCGTCTATGGCTACACCTTC. It yields the protein CASSQEGSGAVYGYTF. Using reference TRBV14 and TRBJ1-2 for the parts outside the CDR3, the full variable domain is EAGVTQFPSHSVIEKGQTVTLRCDPISGHDNLYWYRRVMGKEIKFLLHFVKESKQDESGMPNNRFLAERTGGTYSTLKVQPAELEDSGVYFCASSQEGSGAVYGYTFGSGTRLTVV.

The chain carries TRBV29-1 and TRBJ2-7; 11 positions agree with TRBD1. The CDR3 sequence is 13 residues long. Trimming cost V 4 bases and J 7 bases; bases outside gene matches: 6. CDR1 is SQVTM and CDR2 is ANQGSEA in the germline V gene. CDR3 coding DNA: TGCAGCGTTGTCGGACAGGGGGCTGGTGAGCAGTACTTC. This gives the protein CSVVGQGAGEQYF.

This chain links TRBV6-2 or TRBV6-3 with TRBJ2-1; TRBD2 matches at 12 bases. V dropped 6 bases and J dropped 4; count of bases not matched to a gene: 4. The CDR3 covers 15 residues. Looked up from germline, CDR1 is MNHEY and CDR2 is SVGEGT. The CDR3 is CASSQLAGGYNEQFF. The CDR3, as DNA: TGTGCCAGCAGCCAACTAGCGGGGGGTTACAATGAGCAGTTCTTC.

The chain has TRBV28 and TRBJ1-5; 12 bases agree with TRBD1. Germline assignment: CDR1 MDHEN and CDR2 SYDVKM. After removal of 1 base from V and 5 bases from J, the junction contained 3 bases not matched to a gene. The CDR3 consists of 16 residues. The CDR3 coding sequence is TGTGCCAGCAGTTTATCGGGACAGGGGGCCGATCAGCCCCAGCATTTT. Residues: CASSLSGQGADQPQHF.